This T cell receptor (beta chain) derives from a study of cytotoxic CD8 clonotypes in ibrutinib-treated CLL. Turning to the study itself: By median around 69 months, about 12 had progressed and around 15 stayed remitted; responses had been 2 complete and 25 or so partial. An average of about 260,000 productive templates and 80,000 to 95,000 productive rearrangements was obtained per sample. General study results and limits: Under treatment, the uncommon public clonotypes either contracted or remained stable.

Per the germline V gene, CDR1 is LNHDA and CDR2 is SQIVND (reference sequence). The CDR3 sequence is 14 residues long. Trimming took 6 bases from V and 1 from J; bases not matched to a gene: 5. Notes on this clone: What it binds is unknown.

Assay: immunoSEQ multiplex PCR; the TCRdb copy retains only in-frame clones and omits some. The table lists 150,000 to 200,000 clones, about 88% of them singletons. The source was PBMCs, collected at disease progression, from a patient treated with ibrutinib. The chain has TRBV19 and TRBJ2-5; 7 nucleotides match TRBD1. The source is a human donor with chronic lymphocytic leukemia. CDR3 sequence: CASREQGSQETQYF. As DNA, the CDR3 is TGTGCCAGTAGGGAACAGGGGAGCCAAGAGACCCAGTACTTC.